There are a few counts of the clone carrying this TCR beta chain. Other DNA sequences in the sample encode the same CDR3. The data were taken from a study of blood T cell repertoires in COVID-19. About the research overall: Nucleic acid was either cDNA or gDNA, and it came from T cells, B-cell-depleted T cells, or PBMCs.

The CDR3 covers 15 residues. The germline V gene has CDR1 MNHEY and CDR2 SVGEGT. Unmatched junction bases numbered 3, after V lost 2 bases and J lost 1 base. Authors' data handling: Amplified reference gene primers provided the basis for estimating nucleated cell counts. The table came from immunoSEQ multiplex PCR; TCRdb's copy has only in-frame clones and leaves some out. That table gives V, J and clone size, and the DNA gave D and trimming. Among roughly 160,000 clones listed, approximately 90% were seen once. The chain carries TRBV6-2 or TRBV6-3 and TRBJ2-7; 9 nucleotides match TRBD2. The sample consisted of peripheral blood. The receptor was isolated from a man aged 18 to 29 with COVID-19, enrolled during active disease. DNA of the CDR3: TGTGCCAGCAGTTACGGTACTAGCGGGTCCTACGAGCAGTACTTC. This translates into CASSYGTSGSYEQYF.